Given below is one TCR beta chain in context. The data originate from a study of cytomegalovirus exposure and HLA in healthy donors. 13 Jbeta primers and 60 Vbeta primers were used for the PCR. Repertoires were generated with immunoSEQ multiplex PCR, while TCRdb's copy carries only in-frame clones and drops some. The sample holds around 170,000 clones, roughly 88% seen once. The germline gives CDR1 MGHRA, CDR2 YSYEKL. V trimming: 2 bases; J trimming: 8 bases; junction bases outside the gene matches: 11. The CDR3 consists of 17 residues. The source material was PBMCs. The TCR originated in a woman younger than 35 in good health and CMV-seronegative. The V gene is TRBV4-1, the J gene TRBJ1-4, with 10 bases matching TRBD1. Here the CDR3 reads CASSQREVGQGSEKLFF. In nucleotides, the CDR3 is TGCGCCAGCAGCCAAAGGGAGGTGGGACAGGGGAGCGAAAAACTGTTTTTT.